This entry lists 15 T cell receptor beta chains sequenced from one sample in a study of T cells in localized non-small cell lung cancer. Only in-frame clones appear in the TCRdb table, and some are missing; sequencing was by immunoSEQ multiplex PCR. The sample carries approximately 30,000 clones, more than 70% recorded once. The input for sequencing was peripheral blood, taken before any cancer treatment. These receptors originate from a woman aged 40-70 years with stage I lung adenocarcinoma.

The table lists this clone with a few counts. V usage is TRBV2 and J usage is TRBJ2-5; 9 bases are shared with TRBD2. This CDR3 comprises 15 residues. V was pared by 3 bases and J by 5 bases, with 7 bases of the junction left unmatched. Germline V gene sequence: CDR1 SNHLY, CDR2 FYNNEI. For the CDR3, the DNA is TGTGCCAGCAGTGAGCAGCGGGGGGCCCGGGAGACCCAGTACTTC. Translating gives CASSEQRGARETQYF.

The genes are TRBV4-3 and TRBJ2-2; TRBD2 matches at 8 bases. The CDR3 contains 18 residues. Germline trimming cut 0 bases from V and 3 bases from J; bases unmatched to any gene: 9. Germline-derived CDR1 and CDR2 are LGHNA and YSLEER. The CDR3 bases are TGCGCCAGCAGCCAAGAGGGCGGGCGAGCGGGGGACACCGGGGAGCTGTTTTTT. Protein sequence: CASSQEGGRAGDTGELFF.

The chain couples TRBV28 to TRBJ1-1; tentatively, D is TRBD1 (5 bases). The ends were cut back, 3 bases at V and 5 bases at J, with 13 bases in the middle. The germline CDR1 and CDR2 sequences are MDHEN and SYDVKM. CDR3 size: 14 residues. The CDR3 bases are TGTGCCAGCAGTTTCGGGCAGGGAGGGACTGAAGCTTTCTTT. It translates to CASSFGQGGTEAFF. Full variable domain (rest looked up from reference TRBV28 and TRBJ1-1): DVKVTQSSRYLVKRTGEKVFLECVQDMDHENMFWYRQDPGLGLRLIYFSYDVKMKEKGDIPEGYSVSREKKERFSLILESASTNQTSMYLCASSFGQGGTEAFFGQGTRLTVV.

This clone appeared once. CDR3 loop: CASSVAGNGYEQYF. CDR3 nucleotide sequence: TGTGCCAGCAGCGTAGCGGGTAATGGCTACGAGCAGTACTTC. V usage is TRBV9 and J usage is TRBJ2-7; D remains unclear. The germline V and J ends were trimmed by 0 bases and 3 bases, with 10 bases remaining between them. Germline assignment: CDR1 SGDLS and CDR2 YYNGEE. CDR3 size: 14 residues.

The chain links TRBV6-1 to TRBJ1-2; TRBD1 matches 7 bases. The junction had 2 bases not matched to a gene; V was cut back by 3 bases and J by 4 bases. Germline V gene sequence: CDR1 MNHNS, CDR2 SASEGT. There are 13 residues in the CDR3. The DNA for the CDR3 is TGTGCCAGCAGTGAGAGGGACAGCTATGGCTACACCTTC. Protein product: CASSERDSYGYTF.

The chain uses TRBV7-9 and TRBJ1-4; D may be TRBD1 (6 bases). This CDR3 is 12 amino acids long. Trimming removed 8 bases from V and 5 bases from J, with 9 bases in between. Germline V gene sequence: CDR1 SEHNR, CDR2 FQNEAQ (reference sequence). The CDR3 is CASQGQNEKLFF. The CDR3 DNA reads TGTGCCAGCCAAGGACAGAATGAAAAACTGTTTTTT.

The V call is TRBV18, the J call TRBJ2-2; D is unresolved. The germline V and J ends were trimmed by 2 bases and 3 bases, with 1 base remaining between them. The CDR3 covers 12 residues. Germline V gene sequence: CDR1 KGHSH, CDR2 LQKENI. The CDR3 spells CASSPDTGELFF. DNA for the CDR3: TGTGCCAGCTCACCAGACACCGGGGAGCTGTTTTTT.

This clone was seen only a few times. The CDR3 DNA follows: TGTGCCAGCACCCTAAGAGGGGTTACCTACGAGCAGTACTTC. Amino acid sequence: CASTLRGVTYEQYF. This chain links TRBV13 with TRBJ2-7; D is tentatively TRBD1 or TRBD2 (5 bases each). Trimming shortened V by 7 bases and J by 2 bases, and 15 bases separated the two germline ends. The CDR3 length is 14 residues. In germline, CDR1 is PRHDT, CDR2 FYEKMQ (reference sequence).

The chain has TRBV18 and TRBJ1-6, with 7 bases fitting TRBD1. The V gene end was trimmed by 3 bases and the J gene end by 8 bases; junction bases not matched to a gene: 7. CDR3 length: 15 amino acids. Germline V gene data show CDR1 as KGHSH and CDR2 as LQKENI. CDR3 amino acids: CASSPGSTGYSPLHF. CDR3 nucleotides: TGTGCCAGCTCACCGGGGTCGACAGGGTATTCACCCCTCCACTTT.

The genes are TRBV7-9 and TRBJ2-1, with TRBD2 matching 11 bases. J gave up 6 bases and V 1 base, and 5 bases lay outside the gene matches. Germline CDR1 is SEHNR and CDR2 is FQNEAQ (reference sequence). There are 16 residues in the CDR3. The CDR3 reads CASSLVASGGSNEQFF. The CDR3 nucleotides read TGTGCCAGCAGCTTAGTGGCTAGCGGGGGGTCCAATGAGCAGTTCTTC. The entire variable domain, with the rest obtained from reference TRBV7-9 and TRBJ2-1, is as follows: DTGVSQNPRHKITKRGQNVTFRCDPISEHNRLYWYRQTLGQGPEFLTYFQNEAQLEKSRLLSDRFSAERPKGSFSTLEIQRTEQGDSAMYLCASSLVASGGSNEQFFGPGTRLTVL.

The chain carries TRBV6-6 and TRBJ1-1; 12 bases map to TRBD1. This CDR3 spans 16 amino acids. With V trimmed by 5 bases and J by 5 bases, 9 bases remained unmatched. Germline CDR1 is MNHNY and CDR2 is SVGAGI (reference sequence). CDR3 DNA: TGTGCCAGCAGTAACCGGGACAGGGGGCTGTGGACTGAAGCTTTCTTT. As protein: CASSNRDRGLWTEAFF.

The chain has TRBV7-9 and TRBJ1-1; 8 bases are shared with TRBD1. J was trimmed by 1 base and V by 5 bases; bases with no gene match: 12. Germline CDR1 reads SEHNR; CDR2 reads FQNEAQ (reference sequence). The CDR3 contains 17 residues. This chain's CDR3 is CASSPRTGRERNTEAFF. The CDR3 bases are TGTGCCAGCAGCCCACGGACAGGGAGGGAACGGAACACTGAAGCTTTCTTT.

The chain joins TRBV27 to TRBJ1-2; 7 positions agree with TRBD1. The CDR3 loop spans 13 amino acids. Germline V CDR1 and CDR2: MNHEY, SMNVEV (reference sequence). After removal of 6 bases from V and 4 bases from J, the junction contained 5 bases not matched to a gene. The CDR3 nucleotides read TGTGCCAGCAGGGGAGGGACAGCCTATGGCTACACCTTC. It translates to CASRGGTAYGYTF.

The V call is TRBV9, the J call TRBJ1-3, with no clear D. The CDR3 extends over 15 amino acids. Germline V gene lookup returns CDR1 SGDLS and CDR2 YYNGEE. Trimming left V 4 bases short and J 0 bases short, with 11 bases between. CDR3 sequence (DNA): TGTGCCAGCAGCCCAAGCGGAACCTCTGGAAACACCATATATTTT. As protein: CASSPSGTSGNTIYF.

The gene calls are TRBV7-8 and TRBJ2-1; 12 bases map to TRBD2. This CDR3 is built from 16 residues. Trimming at V came to 4 bases and at J to 4 bases, leaving 5 bases not matched to a gene. CDR1 is SGHVS, CDR2 FQNEAQ, per germline. The CDR3 DNA sequence: TGTGCCAGCAGCTCACCGACTAGCGGGGGATACAATGAGCAGTTCTTC. Its translation: CASSSPTSGGYNEQFF.